Given below is one T cell receptor (beta chain) in context. This clone has a handful of counts. No cognate antigen has been identified for it. It has no much larger one-base neighbor in the sample; base qualities were not kept. The data belong to a study of blood T cell repertoires in COVID-19 (dated by TCRdb to the early 2020s). Context from the whole study: Collaborator samples came from the United States, Italy and Spain and covered acute and convalescent phases of COVID-19. The prospective study material was composed of cDNA or gDNA derived from T cells, B-cell-depleted T cells, or PBMCs. HLA class I and class II types, where available, came from metadata supplied by the sample provider rather than from assay-based typing. The sample metadata nearly always contained a de-identified subject ID, COVID-19 status, age in years and sex. The repertoires were released in a freely available public database meant as a resource for research on the immune response to SARS-CoV-2. Samples were obtained from the ongoing ImmuneRACE study (first 160 participants) and from roughly 1,300 subjects provided by 6 global collaborators. Deeply sampled blood TCRbeta repertoires from subjects exposed to, actively infected with, or recovered from COVID-19 were included in the dataset. Results and caveats for the whole study, not just this receptor: Clinical and demographic metadata were provided uncurated, with the amount varying by source and participant.

Samples from volunteer blood donors who had recovered from COVID-19 were contributed by a second Seattle source. Collaborating institutions collected whole blood in K2EDTA tubes following their own protocols. Collaborator samples were shipped for TCRbeta analysis as frozen whole blood, isolated PBMCs, or DNA extracted from either sample type. The immunoSEQ Assay, a bias-controlled multiplex PCR, was used to amplify TCRbeta CDR3 regions from genomic DNA. The authors processed their data as follows. The number of nucleated cells in each sample was estimated from the amplification of reference gene primers within the assay. To quantify the absolute abundance of each unique TCRbeta CDR3 rearrangement, sequence reads were collapsed and filtered. For each sample, productive Simpson clonality was calculated as the square root of Simpson's diversity index across productive rearrangements. Held by TCRdb, this immuneACCESS table contains in-frame sequences only and omits some clones. Under half of the omission traces to an unresolved V gene where checked; the cause of the rest is unknown. V, J and clone size were drawn from that table, and D and trimming were deduced from the DNA. This sample is represented by more than 300,000 clones; approximately 89% of them were singletons. Of the sample, more than 3% is held by the ten largest clones.

From the cysteine up to the valine, the CDR3 has a length of 15 residues. The only DNA kept is the CDR3, 45 bases in frame from the first base. CDR1 KGHSY and CDR2 FQNENV are derived from the germline V gene. The trim is 3 bases for V and 0 bases for J, with a gap of 12 bases between the germline ends. This sequence was found in a woman aged 18-29 years who had recovered from COVID-19. Sequences were obtained from peripheral blood. The chain couples TRBV16 to TRBJ2-7; a tentative D match to TRBD1 spans 6 bases. Here is the DNA: TGTGCCAGCAGCCACAGGGGCCTCTACTCCTACGAGCAGTACGTC. It encodes CASSHRGLYSYEQYV.